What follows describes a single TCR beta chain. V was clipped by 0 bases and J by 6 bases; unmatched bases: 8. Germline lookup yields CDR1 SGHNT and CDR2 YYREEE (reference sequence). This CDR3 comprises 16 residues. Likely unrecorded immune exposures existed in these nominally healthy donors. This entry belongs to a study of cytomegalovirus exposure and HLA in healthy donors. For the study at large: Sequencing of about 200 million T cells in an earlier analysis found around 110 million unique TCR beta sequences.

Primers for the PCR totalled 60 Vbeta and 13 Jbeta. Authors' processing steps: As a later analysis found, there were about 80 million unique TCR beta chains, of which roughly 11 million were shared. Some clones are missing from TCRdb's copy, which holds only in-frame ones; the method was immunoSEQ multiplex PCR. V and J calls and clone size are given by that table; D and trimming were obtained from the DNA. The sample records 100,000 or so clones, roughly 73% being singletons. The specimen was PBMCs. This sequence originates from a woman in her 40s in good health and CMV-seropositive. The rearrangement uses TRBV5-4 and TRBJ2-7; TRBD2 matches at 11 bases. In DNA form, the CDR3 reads TGTGCCAGCAGCTTGGTAGCGGGGGGGCCTGGGGGCGAGCAGTACTTC. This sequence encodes CASSLVAGGPGGEQYF.